This T cell receptor (beta chain) was identified in a study of blood T cell repertoires in COVID-19. About the research overall: The samples span acute and convalescent COVID-19 from the United States, Italy and Spain. In each case, the material was cDNA or gDNA derived from T cells, B-cell-depleted T cells, or PBMCs.

Methods used by the authors: Scientists estimated how many nucleated cells there were by amplifying reference gene primers. This table comes from immunoSEQ multiplex PCR, and its TCRdb copy is limited to in-frame clones, with some not included. V and J calls and clone size come straight from that table; D and trimming were deduced from the DNA. This sample yields roughly 120,000 clones, of which around 77% are seen a single time; 6.5% to 9% belongs to the top ten. The receptor comes from a human donor in a cohort sampled during active COVID-19. What was sequenced was peripheral blood.

As DNA, the CDR3 is TGTGCCAGCAGCCAAGTCGGTATCCGGACAGATACGCAGTATTTT. Protein product: CASSQVGIRTDTQYF. The rearrangement joins TRBV4-2 to TRBJ2-3; no reliable D call. The CDR3 length is 15 residues. Germline V gene lookup returns CDR1 LGHNA and CDR2 YNFKEQ. Trimming removed 1 base from V and 3 bases from J, with 11 bases in between.